This T cell receptor beta chain was sequenced in a study of shared clonotypes between healthy human individuals. Overall study: Serving as donors were two women and a few men, whose ages spanned 18 to 49. Each donor's CD8 memory used one plate, CD8 naive two, each CD4 subset three.

As handled by the study authors: Owing to the provision of junction-only sequences devoid of quality scores by immunoSEQ, filtering differed. TCRdb's table, derived via immunoSEQ multiplex PCR, lists solely in-frame clones and lacks some. V, J and clone size were drawn from that table, and D and trimming were deduced from the DNA. The data hold millions of clones, with more than 90% observed a single time. With regard to this clone: Other DNA variants within this sample encode the same CDR3.

The sample taken for sequencing was naive CD4+ T cells sorted from blood. The subset: CD45RA+ positively selected. The receptor was derived from a man between 18 and 35 years old in good health.

The CDR3 here is CAIRTSGGAGETQYF. CDR3 bases: TGTGCCATCAGGACTAGCGGGGGGGCCGGGGAGACCCAGTACTTC. The rearrangement joins TRBV10-3 to TRBJ2-5; 14 nucleotides align to TRBD2. Germline V gene sequence: CDR1 ENHRY, CDR2 SYGVKD. This CDR3 has 15 amino acids. V lost 6 bases to trimming and J lost 5 bases; unmatched junction nucleotides: 5.